The 19 T cell receptor beta chains below come from one sample, sequenced in a study of technical replicates of blood from several donors. Produced via immunoSEQ multiplex PCR; TCRdb's table is partial and in-frame only. The sample includes around 58,000 clones, 87% seen only once; the top ten take 4% to 6.5%. The material sequenced was PBMCs. The receptors were gathered from a human donor in good health. Some clones in this sample may be carry-over from other donors' samples.

The V and J genes are TRBV5-4 and TRBJ2-5; D may be TRBD1 (5 bases). V lost 0 bases and J 5 bases, leaving 11 bases between the germline ends. Germline V gene sequence: CDR1 SGHNT, CDR2 YYREEE (reference sequence). CDR3 length: 14 amino acids. CDR3 sequence: CASSLASRAETQYF. The CDR3 DNA reads as TGTGCCAGCAGCTTGGCGAGCAGGGCGGAGACCCAGTACTTC.

This clone was found a few times. The chain is built from TRBV1 and TRBJ2-1; TRBD2, as called in the table, went unchecked against the DNA. TRBV1 is termed a pseudogene. This CDR3 region has 17 residues. The CDR3: CTSSQDKPGSSYNEQFF. The DNA for the CDR3 is TGCACCAGCAGCCAAGATAAACCCGGGAGCTCCTACAATGAGCAGTTCTTC.

The J gene is TRBJ1-2, the V gene TRBV19, with 7 bases lining up with TRBD1. The CDR3 has 15 residues. After removal of 2 bases from V and 6 bases from J, the junction contained 9 bases not matched to a gene. The germline V gene encodes CDR1 LNHDA and CDR2 SQIVND (reference sequence). The CDR3 here is CASSIRAGGYDGYTF. CDR3 bases: TGTGCCAGTAGTATAAGGGCAGGGGGTTACGATGGCTACACCTTC.

The V gene is TRBV11-2, the J gene TRBJ2-7; TRBD2 is a possible D gene (6 bases). CDR3 length equals 14 residues. Trimming pared 7 bases from V and 5 bases from J, leaving 18 bases between. The germline CDR1 and CDR2 sequences are SGHAT and FQNNGV. The CDR3 DNA reads as TGTGCCAGCACCTCGCGGGGATCAGACCACGAGCAGTACTTC. Encoded protein: CASTSRGSDHEQYF.

The chain has TRBV5-1 and TRBJ2-6; D is unclear. Looked up from germline, CDR1 is SGHRS and CDR2 is YFSETQ. V was shortened by 1 base and J by 1 base, with 6 bases between the two germline ends. CDR3 length: 15 amino acids. The CDR3 coding sequence is TGCGCCAGCAGCTTGTTCGGGTCTGGGGCCAACGTCCTGACTTTC. Translated: CASSLFGSGANVLTF.

The chain joins TRBV6-4 to TRBJ2-3, with 7 nucleotides matching TRBD1. The CDR3 runs to 14 residues. With V trimmed by 6 bases and J by 5 bases, 8 bases remained unmatched. Germline V CDR1 and CDR2: MRHNA, SNTAGT. This chain's CDR3 is CASSETGSVDTQYF. The CDR3 nucleotides read TGTGCCAGCAGCGAGACAGGGAGTGTAGATACGCAGTATTTT.

V usage is TRBV6-6 and J usage is TRBJ2-5; D remains unclear. CDR1 MNHNY and CDR2 SVGAGI come from the germline V gene (reference sequence). The V gene lost 8 bases and the J gene lost 9 bases, with 19 bases spanning the gap. This CDR3 contains 13 residues. The CDR3 region is CASVESTRVAQYF. CDR3 DNA: TGTGCCAGCGTTGAATCAACGAGAGTGGCCCAGTACTTC.

This rearrangement joins TRBV10-3 to TRBJ1-1, with 10 nucleotides matching TRBD1. Per the germline V gene, CDR1 is ENHRY and CDR2 is SYGVKD. This CDR3 has 14 residues. With 10 bases clipped from V and 3 bases from J, the junction kept 8 bases outside the gene matches. The CDR3 coding sequence is TGTGCCACCGGGGACAGGGGTGGGGACACTGAAGCTTTCTTT. Protein product: CATGDRGGDTEAFF.

The rearrangement joins TRBV19 to TRBJ2-5, with TRBD2 identical over 12 bases. The CDR3 contains 16 residues. Germline CDR1 reads LNHDA; CDR2 reads SQIVND (reference sequence). The ends lost 3 bases at V and 2 bases at J; junction bases unmatched: 4. The CDR3 DNA sequence: TGTGCCAGTAGTATTGGGCTAGCGGGAGGGCAAGAGACCCAGTACTTC. Its protein is CASSIGLAGGQETQYF. Variable domain in full (rest from reference TRBV19 and TRBJ2-5): DGGITQSPKYLFRKEGQNVTLSCEQNLNHDAMYWYRQDPGQGLRLIYYSQIVNDFQKGDIAEGYSVSREKKESFPLTVTSAQKNPTAFYLCASSIGLAGGQETQYFGPGTRLLVL.

The chain uses TRBV21-1 and TRBJ2-3; the table assigns TRBD2, which was not confirmed against the DNA. TRBV21-1 constitutes a pseudogene. The CDR3 is 14 residues long. DNA of the CDR3: TGTGCCAGCAGCAAACATGCGCCCACAGATACGCAGTATTTT. It translates to CASSKHAPTDTQYF.

This chain's CDR3 is CASSQGLDNEQFF. The CDR3 coding sequence is TGCGCCAGCAGCCAGGGACTGGACAATGAGCAGTTCTTC. The chain joins TRBV4-1 to TRBJ2-1; D might be TRBD2 (6 bases). Trimming left V 3 bases short and J 5 bases short, with 8 bases between. This CDR3 has 13 amino acids. From germline, CDR1 is MGHRA and CDR2 YSYEKL.

This chain uses TRBV5-1 with TRBJ2-1; TRBD2 matches 9 bases. Losses at the gene ends were 0 bases for V and 7 bases for J; bases not matched to a gene: 8. CDR1 SGHRS and CDR2 YFSETQ come from the germline V gene. There are 16 residues in the CDR3. The CDR3 reads CASSLVGSGGRNEQFF. DNA of the CDR3: TGCGCCAGCAGCTTGGTTGGTAGCGGGGGCCGGAATGAGCAGTTCTTC.

The chain joins TRBV7-2 to TRBJ1-5, with 11 bases aligning to TRBD1. The V and J ends lost 8 bases and 3 bases, in that order; junction bases with no gene match: 3. The CDR3 sequence is 14 residues long. In germline, CDR1 is SGHTA, CDR2 FQGNSA. Written as DNA, the CDR3 is TGTGCCAGCGGACAGGGGGCGGTCAATCAGCCCCAGCATTTT. The encoded protein is CASGQGAVNQPQHF.

The chain combines TRBV5-1 with TRBJ1-1; 8 nucleotides agree with TRBD1. Trimming cost V 2 bases and J 2 bases; bases outside gene matches: 5. Germline assignment: CDR1 SGHRS and CDR2 YFSETQ. CDR3 size: 15 residues. In DNA form, the CDR3 reads TGCGCCAGCAGCTTACTCACAGGGGGAAACACTGAAGCTTTCTTT. Translated, it gives CASSLLTGGNTEAFF.

The rearrangement links TRBV7-2 to TRBJ2-7; TRBD2 matches 13 bases. This CDR3 has 14 residues. V was clipped by 5 bases and J by 7 bases; unmatched bases: 5. Germline V gives CDR1 SGHTA, CDR2 FQGNSA. CDR3: CASSLLAGGKEQYF. In DNA form, the CDR3 reads TGTGCCAGCAGCCTACTAGCGGGGGGGAAAGAGCAGTACTTC.

This clone has just one count. The rearrangement uses TRBV4-2 and TRBJ2-3; D remains ambiguous. The CDR3 is made up of 12 amino acids. In germline, CDR1 is LGHNA, CDR2 YNFKEQ. With 3 bases removed from V and 5 bases from J, the gap between germline ends came to 6 bases. The CDR3, as DNA: TGTGCCAGCAGCCAGGTCGGAGATACGCAGTATTTT. The encoded protein is CASSQVGDTQYF.

CDR3 protein: CASSGGHQETQYF. In DNA form, the CDR3 reads TGTGCCAGTAGCGGGGGGCACCAAGAGACCCAGTACTTC. The rearrangement joins TRBV19 to TRBJ2-5, with D possibly matching TRBD2 (7 bases). Trimming took 6 bases from V and 0 from J, leaving 8 bases between them. Germline V lookup: CDR1 LNHDA, CDR2 SQIVND (reference sequence). The CDR3 sequence is 13 residues long.

The rearrangement joins TRBV2 to TRBJ2-7, with a tentative D call TRBD2 (6 bases). This CDR3 is 14 amino acids long. The V end was cut by 7 bases, the J end by 2 bases, with 15 bases between. Per germline, CDR1 SNHLY and CDR2 FYNNEI. The CDR3 region is CASNGGGRPYEQYF. The DNA of the CDR3 is TGTGCCAGCAACGGTGGAGGGCGCCCCTACGAGCAGTACTTC.

The rearrangement links TRBV19 to TRBJ1-2; TRBD1 agrees at 7 bases. The CDR3 loop spans 14 amino acids. The J segment lost 4 bases and the V segment lost 4 bases, leaving 6 bases of the junction unmatched. CDR1 is LNHDA, CDR2 SQIVND, per germline (reference sequence). The CDR3 here is CASSTRQGGYGYTF. The CDR3 DNA is TGTGCCAGTAGTACCAGACAGGGCGGCTATGGCTACACCTTC.